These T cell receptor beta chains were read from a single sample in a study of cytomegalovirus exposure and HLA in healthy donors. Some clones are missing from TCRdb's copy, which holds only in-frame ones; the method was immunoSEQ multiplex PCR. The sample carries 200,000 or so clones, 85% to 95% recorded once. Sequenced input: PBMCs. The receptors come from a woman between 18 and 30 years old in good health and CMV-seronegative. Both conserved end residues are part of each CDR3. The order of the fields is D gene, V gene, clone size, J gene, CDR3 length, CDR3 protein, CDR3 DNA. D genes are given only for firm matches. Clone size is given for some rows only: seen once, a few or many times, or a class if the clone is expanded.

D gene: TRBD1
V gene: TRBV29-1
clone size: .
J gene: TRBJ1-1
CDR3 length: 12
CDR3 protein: CSASGQGVGAFF
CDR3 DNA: TGCAGCGCCTCGGGACAGGGGGTTGGGGCTTTCTTT

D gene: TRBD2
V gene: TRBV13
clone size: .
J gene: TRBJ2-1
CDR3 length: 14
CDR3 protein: CASSLLAGYNEQFF
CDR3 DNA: TGTGCCAGCAGCTTACTAGCGGGGTATAATGAGCAGTTCTTC

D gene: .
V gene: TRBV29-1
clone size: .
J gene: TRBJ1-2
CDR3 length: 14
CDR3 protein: CSTGGGAGGDGYTF
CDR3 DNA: TGCAGCACGGGGGGTGGGGCAGGAGGTGATGGCTACACCTTC

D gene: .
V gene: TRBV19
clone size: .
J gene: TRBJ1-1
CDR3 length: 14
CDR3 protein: CASSIPGFNTEAFF
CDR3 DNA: TGTGCCAGTAGTATACCGGGATTTAACACTGAAGCTTTCTTT

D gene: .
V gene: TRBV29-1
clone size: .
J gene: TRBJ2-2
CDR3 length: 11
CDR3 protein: CSVRDTGELFF
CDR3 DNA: TGCAGCGTGAGGGACACCGGGGAGCTGTTTTTT

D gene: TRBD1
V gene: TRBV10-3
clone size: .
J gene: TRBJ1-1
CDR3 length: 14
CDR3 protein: CAISEWQGAREAFF
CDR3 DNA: TGTGCCATCAGTGAGTGGCAGGGGGCTAGAGAAGCTTTCTTT

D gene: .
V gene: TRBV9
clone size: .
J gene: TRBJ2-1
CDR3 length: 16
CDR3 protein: CASSVAAQGLDNEQFF
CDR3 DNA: TGTGCCAGCAGCGTAGCCGCACAGGGTTTAGACAATGAGCAGTTCTTC

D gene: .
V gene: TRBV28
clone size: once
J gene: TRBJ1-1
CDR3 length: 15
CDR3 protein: CASSSPLGRNTEAFF
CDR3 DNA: TGTGCCAGCAGTTCCCCCCTAGGCAGGAACACTGAAGCTTTCTTT

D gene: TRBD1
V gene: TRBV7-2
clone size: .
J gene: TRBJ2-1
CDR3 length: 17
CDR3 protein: CASSWRGTDRAYNEQFF
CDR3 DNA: TGTGCCAGCAGCTGGAGAGGAACGGACAGGGCGTATAATGAGCAGTTCTTC

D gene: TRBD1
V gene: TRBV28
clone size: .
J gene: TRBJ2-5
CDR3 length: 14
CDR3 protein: CASRIGTGQETQYF
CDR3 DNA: TGTGCCAGCAGAATCGGGACAGGACAAGAGACCCAGTACTTC

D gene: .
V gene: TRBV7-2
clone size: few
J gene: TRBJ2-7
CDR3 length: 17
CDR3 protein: CASSLARGGGSSYEQYF
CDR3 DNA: TGTGCCAGCAGCTTAGCCCGGGGAGGAGGGAGCTCCTACGAGCAGTACTTC

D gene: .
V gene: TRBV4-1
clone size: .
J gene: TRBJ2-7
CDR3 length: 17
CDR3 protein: CASSQVVRRSWWWEQYF
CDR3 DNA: TGCGCCAGCAGCCAAGTAGTAAGGCGGAGTTGGTGGTGGGAGCAGTACTTC

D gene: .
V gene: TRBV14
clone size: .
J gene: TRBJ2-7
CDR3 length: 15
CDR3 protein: CASSQDLATAYEQYF
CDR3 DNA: TGTGCCAGCAGCCAAGATTTAGCGACGGCCTACGAGCAGTACTTC

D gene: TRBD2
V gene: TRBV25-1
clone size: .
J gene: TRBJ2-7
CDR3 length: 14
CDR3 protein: CASRFSGGSYEQYF
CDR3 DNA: TGTGCCAGCAGATTTAGCGGGGGGTCCTACGAGCAGTACTTC

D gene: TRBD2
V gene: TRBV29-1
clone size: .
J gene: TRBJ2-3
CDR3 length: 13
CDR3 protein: CSVGIAGADTQYF
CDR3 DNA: TGCAGCGTTGGGATTGCGGGAGCGGATACGCAGTATTTT

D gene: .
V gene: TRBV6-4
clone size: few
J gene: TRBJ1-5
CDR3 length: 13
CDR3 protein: CASSPQFDQPQHF
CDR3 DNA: TGTGCCAGCAGCCCACAGTTTGATCAGCCCCAGCATTTT

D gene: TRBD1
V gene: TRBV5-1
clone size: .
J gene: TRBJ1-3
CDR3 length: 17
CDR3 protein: CASSFDRAFLSGNTIYF
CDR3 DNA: TGCGCCAGCAGCTTTGACAGGGCCTTTCTCTCTGGAAACACCATATATTTT

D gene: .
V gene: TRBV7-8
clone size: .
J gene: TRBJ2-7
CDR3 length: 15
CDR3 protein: CASAFRPGLNDEQYF
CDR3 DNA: TGTGCCAGCGCCTTTAGGCCAGGGTTGAATGACGAGCAGTACTTC

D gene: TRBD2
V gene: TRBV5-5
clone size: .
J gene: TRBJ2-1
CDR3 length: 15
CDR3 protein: CASRRLAGQYNEQFF
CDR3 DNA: TGTGCCAGCAGAAGACTAGCGGGGCAGTACAATGAGCAGTTCTTC

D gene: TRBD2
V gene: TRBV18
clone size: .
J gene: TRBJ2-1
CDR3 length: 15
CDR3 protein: CASSPVSGSLVEQFF
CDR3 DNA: TGTGCCAGCTCACCCGTAAGCGGGAGTTTGGTTGAGCAGTTCTTC

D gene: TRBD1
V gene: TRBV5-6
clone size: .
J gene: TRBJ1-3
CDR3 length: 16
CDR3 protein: CASSRPGTGSGNTIYF
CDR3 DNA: TGTGCCAGCAGCCGGCCCGGGACAGGGTCTGGAAACACCATATATTTT

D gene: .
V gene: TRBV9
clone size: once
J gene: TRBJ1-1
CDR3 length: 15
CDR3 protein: CASSVGQTFSTEAFF
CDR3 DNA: TGTGCCAGCAGCGTAGGGCAGACTTTCTCCACTGAAGCTTTCTTT

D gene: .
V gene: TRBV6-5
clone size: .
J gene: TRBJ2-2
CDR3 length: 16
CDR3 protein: CASSYSRGRGTGELFF
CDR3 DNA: TGTGCCAGCAGTTACTCGAGGGGGAGGGGCACCGGGGAGCTGTTTTTT

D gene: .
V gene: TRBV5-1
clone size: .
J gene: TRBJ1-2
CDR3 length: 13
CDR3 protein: CASSLPGNYGYTF
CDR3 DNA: TGCGCCAGCAGCTTGCCGGGGAACTATGGCTACACCTTC

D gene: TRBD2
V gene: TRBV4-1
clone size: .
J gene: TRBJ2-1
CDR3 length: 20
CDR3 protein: CASSPLNNPGLAGDDNEQFF
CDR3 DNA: TGCGCCAGCAGCCCACTAAACAATCCGGGACTAGCGGGAGATGACAATGAGCAGTTCTTC

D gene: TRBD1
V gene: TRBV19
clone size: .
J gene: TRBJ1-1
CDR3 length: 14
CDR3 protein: CASSIWGGQAEAFF
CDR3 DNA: TGTGCCAGTAGTATATGGGGCGGACAGGCTGAAGCTTTCTTT

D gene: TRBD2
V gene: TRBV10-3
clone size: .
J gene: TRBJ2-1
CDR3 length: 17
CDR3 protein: CAISQYSGASSYNEQFF
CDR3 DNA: TGTGCCATCAGTCAATATAGCGGGGCGAGCTCCTACAATGAGCAGTTCTTC

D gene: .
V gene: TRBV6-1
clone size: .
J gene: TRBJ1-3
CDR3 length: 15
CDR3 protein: CASSVGASPGDTIYF
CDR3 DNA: TGTGCCAGCAGTGTTGGGGCCTCCCCTGGGGACACCATATATTTT

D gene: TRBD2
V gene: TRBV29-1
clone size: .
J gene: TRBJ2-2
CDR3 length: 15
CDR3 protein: CSVVGGRAETGELFF
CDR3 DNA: TGCAGCGTTGTAGGCGGGAGGGCGGAAACCGGGGAGCTGTTTTTT

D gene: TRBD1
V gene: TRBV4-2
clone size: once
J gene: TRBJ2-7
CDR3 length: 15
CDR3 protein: CASSQERTGRNEQYF
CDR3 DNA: TGTGCCAGCAGCCAGGAGAGGACAGGGCGAAACGAGCAGTACTTC

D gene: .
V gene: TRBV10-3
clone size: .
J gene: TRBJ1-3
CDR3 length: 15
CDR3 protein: CAISDADRTRNTIYF
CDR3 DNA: TGTGCCATCAGTGATGCCGACAGGACGCGAAACACCATATATTTT

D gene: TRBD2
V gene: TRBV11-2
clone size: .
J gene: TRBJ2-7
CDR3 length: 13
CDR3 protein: CASRPGTTYEQYF
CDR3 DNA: TGTGCCAGCAGACCCGGGACTACCTACGAGCAGTACTTC

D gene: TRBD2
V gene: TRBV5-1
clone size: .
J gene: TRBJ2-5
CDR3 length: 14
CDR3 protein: CASSDPSGEETQYF
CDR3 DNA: TGCGCCAGCTCGGACCCTAGCGGGGAAGAGACCCAGTACTTC

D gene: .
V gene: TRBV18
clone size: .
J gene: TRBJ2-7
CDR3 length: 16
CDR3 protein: CASSPQQLTTTYEQYF
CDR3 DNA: TGTGCCAGCTCACCCCAACAGTTGACTACGACCTACGAGCAGTACTTC

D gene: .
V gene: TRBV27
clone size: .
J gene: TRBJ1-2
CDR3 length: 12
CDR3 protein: CASSFRSGGYTF
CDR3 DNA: TGTGCCAGCAGTTTTCGGTCCGGTGGCTACACCTTC

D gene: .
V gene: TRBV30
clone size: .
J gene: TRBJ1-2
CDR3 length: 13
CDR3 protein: CAWTRDSNYGYTF
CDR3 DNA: TGTGCCTGGACTCGGGACTCCAACTATGGCTACACCTTC

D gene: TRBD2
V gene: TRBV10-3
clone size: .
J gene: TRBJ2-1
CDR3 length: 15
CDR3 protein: CAISPRTAGACEQFF
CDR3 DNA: TGTGCCATCAGTCCCCGAACAGCGGGAGCTTGTGAGCAGTTCTTC